This passage covers 5 T cell receptor beta chains from one sample sequenced in a study of cytomegalovirus exposure and HLA in healthy donors. PCR amplification relied on 60 Vbeta primers (plus 13 Jbeta primers). The assay was immunoSEQ multiplex PCR, and TCRdb's table has in-frame clones only and misses some. Of roughly 200,000 clones in the sample, around 80% were seen once. The sample consisted of PBMCs. The source is a boy younger than 10 in good health and CMV-seronegative.

V is TRBV6-4 and J is TRBJ1-1; D not resolved. This CDR3 has 11 residues. Germline CDR1 MRHNA, CDR2 SNTAGT. The V end lost 4 bases, the J end lost 7 bases, and 7 bases lay between the germline ends. The CDR3 is CASSGSSEAFF. The DNA of the CDR3 is TGTGCCAGCAGTGGCTCCAGTGAAGCTTTCTTT.

This clone has only a few counts. The CDR3 DNA follows: TGTGCCAGCGACAGGTCTCAGAACACTGAAGCTTTCTTT. This sequence encodes CASDRSQNTEAFF. The rearrangement uses TRBV7-2 and TRBJ1-1, with D possibly TRBD1 on 6 matching bases. Trimming left V 8 bases short and J 1 base short, with 11 bases between. There are 13 residues in the CDR3. The V gene's germline CDR1 is SGHTA and CDR2 FQGNSA.

The chain carries TRBV7-2 and TRBJ1-1; 9 bases fit TRBD1. V gave up 1 base and J gave up 8 bases; unmatched junction bases: 5. Germline CDR1 reads SGHTA; CDR2 reads FQGNSA. This CDR3 comprises 14 residues. The CDR3 sequence is CASSLVGTGREAFF. The CDR3 nucleotides read TGTGCCAGCAGCTTAGTGGGGACAGGGAGGGAAGCTTTCTTT.

V and J are TRBV7-9 and TRBJ2-7, with 11 bases lining up with TRBD2. The CDR3 covers 13 residues. The junction had 7 bases not matched to a gene; V was cut back by 8 bases and J by 7 bases. From germline, CDR1 is SEHNR and CDR2 FQNEAQ (reference sequence). The CDR3 DNA is TGTGCCAGCCAACTAGCGGGAGCGGGGGAGCAGTACTTC. It specifies CASQLAGAGEQYF.

The table lists this clone with a few counts. This rearrangement joins TRBV6-1 to TRBJ1-6, with 7 bases aligning to TRBD1. Trimming at V came to 7 bases and at J to 4 bases, leaving 4 bases not matched to a gene. The CDR3 sequence is 14 residues long. Germline V gene data show CDR1 as MNHNS and CDR2 as SASEGT. This chain's CDR3 is CASTNRGYNSPLHF. DNA for the CDR3: TGTGCCAGCACCAACAGGGGTTATAATTCACCCCTCCACTTT.